Listed here is a single T cell receptor beta chain. Antigen: not known. Excluded were patients having autoimmune disease history or systemic immunosuppression. These data come from a study of OX40 agonist ivuxolimab in advanced cancers. Across the whole study: Melanoma, hepatocellular carcinoma, head and neck or renal cell cancer occurred in dose-escalation patients. Past anti-PD-1, anti-PD-L1 or anti-CTLA-4 therapy was accepted, and around 40% had received some.

Overall study results and limits: Within 6 weeks, CD4+ and CD8+ blood T cells expanded clonally at 0.1 to 3.0 mg/kg.

TCRdb's copy holds only in-frame clones and misses some; the assay was immunoSEQ multiplex PCR. Of some 16,000 clones in the sample, roughly three quarters are singletons; the top ten hold roughly 12%. Germline V gene data show CDR1 as SGHVS and CDR2 as FNYEAQ. V shed 1 base, J shed 5 bases, and the junction held 6 bases outside the gene matches. The CDR3 runs 15 residues. V gene TRBV7-6 combines with J gene TRBJ2-5; 8 positions agree with TRBD1. This TCR came from an adult with an advanced solid tumor such as melanoma, head and neck, liver or kidney cancer. Sequencing used CD4+ or CD8+ T cells sorted from blood, obtained in a trial of the OX40 agonist ivuxolimab. For the CDR3, the DNA is TGTGCCAGCAGCTTAGATGGACAGGGTTATGAGACCCAGTACTTC. Its protein is CASSLDGQGYETQYF.